The 26 T cell receptor beta chains below come from one sample, sequenced in a study of blood T cell repertoires in COVID-19 (dated by TCRdb to the early 2020s). Receptors were amplified or captured by the immunoSEQ multiplex PCR assay. TCRdb holds this immuneACCESS table with in-frame rearrangements only. Some clones are missing; in checked studies, unresolved V genes explain under half, and the rest has no known cause. This sample comprises some 170,000 clones, around 82% of them detected only once. 4.5% to 7.5% of the sample is in the top ten clones. The sequenced sample was PBMCs or T cells enriched from blood (not recorded which). These receptors all come from a man between 40 and 49 years old who had recovered from COVID-19.

This clone was recorded only once. The J gene is TRBJ1-1, the V gene TRBV7-6; 8 bases line up with TRBD1. The junction had 3 bases not matched to a gene; V was cut back by 5 bases and J by 1 base. This CDR3 is built from 14 residues. Germline values: CDR1 SGHVS, CDR2 FNYEAQ. The CDR3: CASSPGQGNTEAFF. CDR3 nucleotide sequence: TGTGCCAGCAGCCCTGGACAGGGGAACACTGAAGCTTTCTTT.

V usage is TRBV7-3 and J usage is TRBJ1-1; D possibly corresponds to TRBD1 (5 bases). The V end was cut by 2 bases, the J end by 1 base, with 11 bases between. Germline V gene sequence: CDR1 SGHTA, CDR2 FQGTGA. This CDR3 has 15 amino acids. The CDR3 DNA sequence: TGTGCCAGCAGCTTAGGCGGGGCAGGGAACACTGAAGCTTTCTTT. Protein product: CASSLGGAGNTEAFF.

This clone was detected only a few times. V gene TRBV6-5 combines with J gene TRBJ1-5, with 10 nucleotides matching TRBD1. The CDR3 has 13 amino acids. The V gene's germline CDR1 is MNHEY and CDR2 SVGAGI. Unmatched junction bases numbered 1, after V lost 8 bases and J lost 3 bases. CDR3: CASGTGVNQPQHF. Written as DNA, the CDR3 is TGTGCCAGCGGGACAGGGGTCAATCAGCCCCAGCATTTT.

The chain uses TRBV5-4 and TRBJ2-2; D may be TRBD1 (6 bases). The CDR3 has 16 amino acids. CDR1 is SGHNT and CDR2 is YYREEE in the germline V gene (reference sequence). Between the trimmed V and J ends, which lost 2 bases and 0 bases, there was a span of 11 bases. The CDR3 spells CASSLVGHANTGELFF. In DNA form, the CDR3 reads TGTGCCAGCAGCTTAGTGGGACATGCGAACACCGGGGAGCTGTTTTTT.

The V and J genes are TRBV9 and TRBJ2-3; TRBD1 aligns across 9 bases. CDR3 length: 15 residues. Trimming took 3 bases from V and 2 from J; bases not matched to a gene: 4. Germline-derived CDR1 and CDR2 are SGDLS and YYNGEE. The CDR3 loop is CASSGRDRVTDTQYF. CDR3 DNA: TGTGCCAGCAGCGGCCGGGACAGGGTCACAGATACGCAGTATTTT.

The V and J genes are TRBV7-6 and TRBJ1-4; D might be TRBD1 (6 bases). Trimming left V 5 bases short and J 8 bases short, with 12 bases between. Germline CDR1 is SGHVS and CDR2 is FNYEAQ. CDR3 length: 13 amino acids. This CDR3 reads CASSQRGGEKLFF. In DNA form, the CDR3 reads TGTGCCAGCAGCCAAAGGGGGGGGGAAAAACTGTTTTTT.

The chain has TRBV5-4 and TRBJ1-4; TRBD1 matches at 7 bases. Germline lookup yields CDR1 SGHNT and CDR2 YYREEE (reference sequence). Trimming took 3 bases from V and 6 from J; bases not matched to a gene: 5. The length of the CDR3 is 14 residues. The CDR3 region has the DNA TGTGCCAGCAGCTCAAACACAGGGGATGAAAAACTGTTTTTT. Translation: CASSSNTGDEKLFF.

This chain connects TRBV30 to TRBJ1-1, with 7 bases fitting TRBD1. Per germline, CDR1 GTSNPN and CDR2 SVGIG (reference sequence). The V segment lost 1 base and the J segment 4 bases; nucleotides outside the gene matches: 3. CDR3 length: 13 amino acids. The DNA for the CDR3 is TGTGCCTGGAGTGCCGACAGGGCCACTGAAGCTTTCTTT. Amino acids: CAWSADRATEAFF.

The V and J genes are TRBV6-5 and TRBJ1-1, with a weak D call TRBD1 (6 bases). The germline V gene encodes CDR1 MNHEY and CDR2 SVGAGI. V gave up 6 bases and J gave up 0 bases, with 8 bases separating them. The CDR3 runs to 13 residues. The CDR3 loop is CASSGQLNTEAFF. CDR3 in DNA: TGTGCCAGCAGCGGACAGCTGAACACTGAAGCTTTCTTT.

The chain uses TRBV11-3 and TRBJ1-1; 11 bases agree with TRBD1. V lost 4 bases, J lost 4 bases, and 2 bases stayed unmatched. CDR3 length: 14 residues. The germline V gene has CDR1 SGHNT and CDR2 YENEEA. The chain's CDR3 is CASSSGTGGTEAFF. The CDR3 coding sequence is TGTGCCAGCAGCTCTGGGACAGGGGGCACTGAAGCTTTCTTT.

The CDR3 protein is CASSLQAGVQETQYF. The CDR3 bases are TGCGCCAGCAGCTTACAAGCGGGGGTACAAGAGACCCAGTACTTC. V usage is TRBV5-1 and J usage is TRBJ2-5; 8 bases are shared with TRBD2. The V gene end was trimmed by 2 bases and the J gene end by 2 bases; junction bases not matched to a gene: 5. Germline V gene lookup returns CDR1 SGHRS and CDR2 YFSETQ. The CDR3 loop spans 15 amino acids.

This clone was observed a single time. This chain uses TRBV20-1 with TRBJ1-2; perhaps TRBD1 as D (5 bases). Germline CDR1 DFQATT, CDR2 SNEGSKA (reference sequence). Trimming pared 3 bases from V and 14 bases from J, leaving 22 bases between. The CDR3 has 13 amino acids. CDR3 protein: CSASSGDSVLATF. The DNA of the CDR3 is TGCAGTGCTAGTTCGGGGGATTCCGTTTTGGCGACCTTC.

This chain connects TRBV24-1 to TRBJ1-2; 11 positions match TRBD1. J gave up 3 bases and V 5 bases, and 7 bases lay outside the gene matches. This CDR3 contains 16 residues. CDR1 and CDR2 (germline): KGHDR, SFDVKD. Here the CDR3 reads CATSAPGQGAYYGYTF. CDR3 sequence (DNA): TGTGCCACCAGTGCCCCAGGACAGGGGGCTTACTATGGCTACACCTTC.

The chain links TRBV27 to TRBJ1-4; 7 bases map to TRBD1. With 5 bases clipped from V and 5 bases from J, the junction kept 11 bases outside the gene matches. CDR1 and CDR2 from the germline V gene are MNHEY and SMNVEV (reference sequence). The CDR3 sequence is 16 residues long. CDR3 protein: CASSPTGRPRNEKLFF. The CDR3, as DNA: TGTGCCAGCAGTCCGACAGGGAGGCCGCGGAATGAAAAACTGTTTTTT.

The rearrangement uses TRBV9 and TRBJ1-2; D is uncertain. The CDR3 length is 14 residues. Germline V CDR1 and CDR2: SGDLS, YYNGEE. V was cut by 4 bases and J by 0 bases, with 10 bases left in between. The CDR3 coding sequence is TGTGCCAGCAGCCCTCAGGTCTCTAACTATGGCTACACCTTC. This encodes CASSPQVSNYGYTF.

This chain connects TRBV2 to TRBJ2-5, with TRBD1 matching 11 bases. Trimming removed 4 bases from V and 5 bases from J; junction bases left unmatched: 3. The germline V gene has CDR1 SNHLY and CDR2 FYNNEI. CDR3 length equals 14 residues. The CDR3 DNA reads as TGTGCCAGCAGTGCGGGACAGGGGGGGGAGACCCAGTACTTC. Protein: CASSAGQGGETQYF.

This chain joins TRBV5-1 and TRBJ2-1, with D possibly matching TRBD1 (6 bases). Per the germline V gene, CDR1 is SGHRS and CDR2 is YFSETQ. Trimming left V 4 bases short and J 2 bases short, with 10 bases between. This CDR3 is built from 14 residues. The CDR3 DNA reads TGCGCCAGCAGCGTGGGGGCTGCCTACAATGAGCAGTTCTTC. Its translation: CASSVGAAYNEQFF.

The V and J genes are TRBV6-5 and TRBJ2-3; D is ambiguous. Trimming stripped 2 bases from V and 0 bases from J, with 9 bases between. Per the germline V gene, CDR1 is MNHEY and CDR2 is SVGAGI. CDR3 length: 15 residues. CDR3 region: CASSYLSLSTDTQYF. The CDR3 DNA follows: TGTGCCAGCAGTTACCTGAGCTTGAGCACAGATACGCAGTATTTT.

The V call is TRBV4-1, the J call TRBJ1-5; D remains ambiguous. From germline, CDR1 is MGHRA and CDR2 YSYEKL. The CDR3 consists of 15 residues. V was shortened by 2 bases and J by 5 bases, with 13 bases between the two germline ends. In DNA form, the CDR3 reads TGCGCCAGCAGCCAACTTAAGACATCAGATCAGCCCCAGCATTTT. Amino acids: CASSQLKTSDQPQHF.

The chain has TRBV29-1 and TRBJ1-6; 8 nucleotides align to TRBD1. V was clipped by 5 bases and J by 4 bases; unmatched bases: 4. Germline V gives CDR1 SQVTM, CDR2 ANQGSEA. The CDR3 covers 14 residues. CDR3 residues: CSVLQGDYNSPLHF. CDR3 nucleotide sequence: TGCAGCGTTTTACAGGGGGATTATAATTCACCCCTCCACTTT. Full variable domain (rest looked up from reference TRBV29-1 and TRBJ1-6): SAVISQKPSRDICQRGTSLTIQCQVDSQVTMMFWYRQQPGQSLTLIATANQGSEATYESGFVIDKFPISRPNLTFSTLTVSNMSPEDSSIYLCSVLQGDYNSPLHFGNGTRLTVT.

The chain joins TRBV30 to TRBJ1-1; 7 bases are a match to TRBD1. The CDR3 is made up of 15 amino acids. Germline V gene lookup returns CDR1 GTSNPN and CDR2 SVGIG (reference sequence). V was clipped by 2 bases and J by 0 bases; unmatched bases: 6. Here the CDR3 DNA reads TGTGCCTGGAGTAGGGGGCGGGGTTTGAACACTGAAGCTTTCTTT. It is translated as CAWSRGRGLNTEAFF.

The V and J genes are TRBV14 and TRBJ2-1, with 10 positions matching TRBD2. The V segment lost 0 bases and the J segment 5 bases; nucleotides outside the gene matches: 10. Looked up from germline, CDR1 is SGHDN and CDR2 is FVKESK. The CDR3 is 18 residues long. CDR3 protein: CASSQDWLAGVSDNEQFF. CDR3 sequence (DNA): TGTGCCAGCAGCCAAGATTGGCTAGCGGGGGTATCGGACAATGAGCAGTTCTTC.

This chain joins TRBV11-2 and TRBJ2-7, with 7 nucleotides matching TRBD1. This CDR3 has 13 amino acids. Germline CDR1 SGHAT, CDR2 FQNNGV. V lost 2 bases to trimming and J lost 6 bases; unmatched junction nucleotides: 4. The CDR3 is CASSLPGQIEQYV. The CDR3 DNA reads TGTGCCAGCAGCTTACCGGGACAGATCGAGCAGTACGTC.

In its sample, this clone was seen a few times. The rearrangement joins TRBV13 to TRBJ1-2; possible D gene TRBD1, 5 bases. This CDR3 contains 14 residues. Germline CDR1 reads PRHDT; CDR2 reads FYEKMQ (reference sequence). Deletions cut 0 bases from V and 4 bases from J, with 9 bases between. DNA for the CDR3: TGTGCCAGCAGCTTAGGGGCGCAGGGCTATGGCTACACCTTC. It translates to CASSLGAQGYGYTF.

The chain has TRBV30 and TRBJ2-3; a weak D match, TRBD1 (6 bases). CDR1 GTSNPN and CDR2 SVGIG come from the germline V gene (reference sequence). This CDR3 spans 11 amino acids. Trimming stripped 0 bases from V and 8 bases from J, with 6 bases between. The CDR3 spells CAWSVQGTQYF. The CDR3 region has the DNA TGTGCCTGGAGTGTACAGGGTACGCAGTATTTT.

The sample holds one count of this clone. The chain is built from TRBV6-5 and TRBJ2-7; TRBD2 aligns across 8 bases. Losses at the gene ends were 5 bases for V and 4 bases for J; bases not matched to a gene: 7. CDR3 length equals 14 residues. CDR1 is MNHEY, CDR2 SVGAGI, per germline. The CDR3 nucleotides read TGTGCCAGCAGTCCCGGGACTAGGATTTACGAGCAGTACGTC. It codes for CASSPGTRIYEQYV.